This is a list of T cell receptor beta chains from one sample in a study of CD8 T cells in ankylosing spondylitis. TCRdb ran MiXCR on the 5' RACE reads and lists one entry per CDR3 protein. The table shows some 840,000 distinct CDR3 sequences, with about 10% occurring only once. The specimen sequenced was blood, either unsorted or a sorted T cell fraction (not recorded which). The origin of the receptors is a male donor with ankylosing spondylitis. CDR3s include the opening cysteine and the closing phenylalanine or tryptophan. Fields, in order: D gene, V gene, J gene, CDR3 protein. D genes are given only for firm matches.

D: TRBD1; V: TRBV20-1; J: TRBJ2-7; CDR3: CSAREGTGEWNEQYF
D: -; V: TRBV7-2; J: TRBJ1-2; CDR3: CASSLFLIGGQPYGYTF
D: -; V: TRBV9; J: TRBJ2-1; CDR3: CASTSRPGVGEQFF
D: TRBD2; V: TRBV20-1; J: TRBJ2-7; CDR3: CSARDRLAGDEQYF
D: TRBD1; V: TRBV9; J: TRBJ2-7; CDR3: CASSQGQGSYEQYF
D: TRBD1; V: TRBV24-1; J: TRBJ1-2; CDR3: CATSEGTATSGYTF
D: -; V: TRBV5-1; J: TRBJ1-1; CDR3: CASSLAGGIRNTEAFF
D: -; V: TRBV7-2; J: TRBJ2-2; CDR3: CASSQYHTGELFF
D: -; V: TRBV7-2; J: TRBJ2-1; CDR3: CASSLVGLVNEQFF
D: TRBD1; V: TRBV3-1; J: TRBJ2-7; CDR3: CASSSQGTGHHEQYF
D: TRBD1; V: TRBV11-3; J: TRBJ1-6; CDR3: CASRSGQGNNSPLHF
D: TRBD2; V: TRBV12-3/TRBV12-4; J: TRBJ2-1; CDR3: CASRPGLAANEQFF
D: -; V: TRBV6-1; J: TRBJ2-5; CDR3: CASSDDLETQYF
D: TRBD1; V: TRBV10-3; J: TRBJ1-5; CDR3: CATDDRGGGQPQHF
D: -; V: TRBV12-3/TRBV12-4; J: TRBJ2-7; CDR3: CASSHGRSYEQYF
D: -; V: TRBV5-1; J: TRBJ2-2; CDR3: CASSLGTGTTGELFF
D: -; V: TRBV20-1; J: TRBJ1-4; CDR3: CSANPGATNEKLFF
D: TRBD1; V: TRBV12-3/TRBV12-4; J: TRBJ1-2; CDR3: CASSLTGARYGYTF
D: -; V: TRBV20-1; J: TRBJ2-2; CDR3: CSASASAISANTGELFF
D: -; V: TRBV28; J: TRBJ1-2; CDR3: CASRDSLYGYTF
D: TRBD1; V: TRBV5-1; J: TRBJ2-1; CDR3: CASGQGNYNEQFF
D: -; V: TRBV5-1; J: TRBJ2-7; CDR3: CASSRGRLYEQYF
D: -; V: TRBV20-1; J: TRBJ2-3; CDR3: CSLDRSSTDTQYF
D: -; V: TRBV6-7; J: TRBJ1-1; CDR3: CASSYSTPTKWNRAGAEAFF
D: TRBD2; V: TRBV20-1; J: TRBJ2-5; CDR3: CSARPASGKVETQYF
D: TRBD1; V: TRBV24-1; J: TRBJ2-1; CDR3: CAAGQGATNEQFF
D: -; V: TRBV6-2/TRBV6-3; J: TRBJ1-1; CDR3: CASITSGFTEAFF
D: TRBD2; V: TRBV4-2; J: TRBJ2-2; CDR3: CASSQVTSGRSRTGELFF
D: TRBD2; V: TRBV7-2; J: TRBJ2-1; CDR3: CASSLVSGGGRNEQFF
D: -; V: TRBV20-1; J: TRBJ1-4; CDR3: CSASRVGEKLFF
D: -; V: TRBV24-1; J: TRBJ2-3; CDR3: CATSDVGNTDTQYF
D: -; V: TRBV29-1; J: TRBJ1-1; CDR3: CSVGEANRPKGTEAFF
D: TRBD1; V: TRBV20-1; J: TRBJ2-7; CDR3: CSASPGQVREQYF
D: TRBD1; V: TRBV11-2; J: TRBJ1-1; CDR3: CASSLKPGQGGGPNTEAFF
D: TRBD2; V: TRBV29-1; J: TRBJ2-5; CDR3: CSGRLAGGTQYF
D: -; V: TRBV5-5; J: TRBJ1-2; CDR3: CASSRDRGPNYGYTF
D: TRBD1; V: TRBV28; J: TRBJ1-1; CDR3: CASSYMDRGTEAFF
D: TRBD1; V: TRBV10-3; J: TRBJ2-1; CDR3: CAVRDRVYNEQFF
D: -; V: TRBV20-1; J: TRBJ1-1; CDR3: CSATDDVAFF
D: -; V: TRBV29-1; J: TRBJ1-2; CDR3: CSVPSAAGFGGYTF
D: TRBD1; V: TRBV29-1; J: TRBJ1-2; CDR3: CSVEPTLGQSINYGYTF
D: -; V: TRBV18; J: TRBJ2-7; CDR3: CASSPPSLHEQYF
D: -; V: TRBV10-3; J: TRBJ2-7; CDR3: CAISAMGRVYF
D: TRBD1; V: TRBV5-4; J: TRBJ2-4; CDR3: CASQGDLRDIQYF
D: -; V: TRBV20-1; J: TRBJ2-1; CDR3: CSASGDSSYNEQFF
D: -; V: TRBV20-1; J: TRBJ2-7; CDR3: CSARGNYEQYF
D: -; V: TRBV5-1; J: TRBJ2-7; CDR3: CASSLEQVSYEQYF
D: -; V: TRBV29-1; J: TRBJ2-2; CDR3: CSVEIKRNTGELFF
D: TRBD2; V: TRBV20-1; J: TRBJ2-3; CDR3: CSASREVADTQYF